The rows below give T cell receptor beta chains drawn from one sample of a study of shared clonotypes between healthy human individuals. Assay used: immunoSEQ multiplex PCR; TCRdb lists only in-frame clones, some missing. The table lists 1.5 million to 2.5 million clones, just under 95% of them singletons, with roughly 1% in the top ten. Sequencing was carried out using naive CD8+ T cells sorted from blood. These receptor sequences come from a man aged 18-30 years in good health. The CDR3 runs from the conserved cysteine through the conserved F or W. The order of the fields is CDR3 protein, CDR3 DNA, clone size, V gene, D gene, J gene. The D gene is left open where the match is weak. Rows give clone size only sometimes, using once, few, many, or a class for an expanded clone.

CASTGETQYF TGTGCCAGCACCGGAGAGACCCAGTACTTC . TRBV6-6 . TRBJ2-5
CASYITGRGAYNEQFF TGTGCCAGCTACATAACGGGGCGGGGGGCCTACAATGAGCAGTTCTTC . TRBV11-2 TRBD2 TRBJ2-1
CASSAGETRYYNEQFF TGTGCCAGCAGTGCCGGCGAGACTAGATATTACAATGAGCAGTTCTTC . TRBV6-1 . TRBJ2-1
CASSLSLRDTQYF TGTGCCAGCAGCTTAAGTCTCCGGGATACGCAGTATTTT . TRBV7-3 . TRBJ2-3
CASSQDSGLNSQPFYEQYF TGTGCCAGCAGCCAAGATAGCGGACTAAACAGTCAGCCCTTCTACGAGCAGTACTTC . TRBV14 . TRBJ2-7
CASSYQRAVNYGYTF TGTGCCAGCAGTTACCAGAGGGCCGTTAACTATGGCTACACCTTC . TRBV6-5 . TRBJ1-2
CASSLNTEAFF TGTGCCAGCAGCTTGAACACTGAAGCTTTCTTT . TRBV5-4 . TRBJ1-1
CASSQGGGKLFF TGCGCCAGCAGCCAAGGCGGGGGAAAACTGTTTTTT once TRBV4-1 . TRBJ1-4
CASIGATRQPQHF TGTGCCAGCATAGGGGCCACCCGTCAGCCCCAGCATTTT . TRBV6-1 . TRBJ1-5
CASSRAIGAYEQYF TGTGCCAGCAGCCGGGCCATAGGGGCCTACGAGCAGTACTTC . TRBV6-5 . TRBJ2-7
CASSVTGLQPQHF TGTGCCAGCAGCGTAACTGGGCTTCAGCCCCAGCATTTT once TRBV9 . TRBJ1-5
CASTLGDSDEAFF TGTGCCAGCACTCTCGGGGATTCGGATGAAGCTTTCTTT . TRBV28 . TRBJ1-1
CASSLGAHGGETQYF TGTGCCAGCAGTTTAGGAGCTCACGGGGGCGAGACCCAGTACTTC once TRBV27 . TRBJ2-5
CASSEWSESEKLFF TGTGCCAGCAGTGAATGGTCAGAATCTGAAAAACTGTTTTTT . TRBV6-1 . TRBJ1-4
CAIGPGPTDTQYF TGTGCCATCGGACCGGGACCCACAGATACGCAGTATTTT . TRBV10-3 . TRBJ2-3
CASSAGSSSYEQYF TGTGCCAGCAGCGCCGGGTCTAGCTCCTACGAGCAGTACTTC once TRBV13 . TRBJ2-7
CASSRLAGQETQYF TGTGCCAGCAGTAGACTAGCGGGGCAAGAGACCCAGTACTTC once TRBV6-5 TRBD2 TRBJ2-5
CATSREYKGARDTEAFF TGTGCCACCAGCAGGGAATATAAAGGGGCGCGAGACACTGAAGCTTTCTTT . TRBV15 . TRBJ1-1
CASSGVNSYEQYF TGTGCCAGCAGTGGTGTCAACTCCTACGAGCAGTACTTC . TRBV6-5 . TRBJ2-7
CATRGLSGNTIYF TGTGCCACCAGGGGACTATCTGGAAACACCATATATTTT . TRBV10-3 . TRBJ1-3
CASSVGRISYEQYF TGTGCCAGCAGCGTAGGCCGGATTTCCTACGAGCAGTACTTC once TRBV9 . TRBJ2-7
CASSKQPGTGSFGEQFF TGTGCCAGCAGCAAACAACCCGGGACAGGGTCCTTTGGTGAGCAGTTCTTC . TRBV7-6 TRBD1 TRBJ2-1
CASSLQGPNTGELFF TGTGCCAGCAGCTTACAGGGGCCGAACACCGGGGAGCTGTTTTTT . TRBV13 . TRBJ2-2
CASSQGYPGYTF TGTGCCAGCAGCCAGGGGTATCCTGGCTACACCTTC . TRBV5-6 . TRBJ1-2
CASSQQVNTEAFF TGTGCCAGCAGTCAACAGGTAAACACTGAAGCTTTCTTT . TRBV6-6 . TRBJ1-1
CASSSAPGAGYEQYF TGTGCCAGCAGCTCCGCTCCGGGAGCGGGCTACGAGCAGTACTTC . TRBV5-4 . TRBJ2-7
CAWSVGTGESYEQYF TGTGCCTGGAGTGTAGGGACAGGGGAGTCCTACGAGCAGTACTTC . TRBV30 TRBD1 TRBJ2-7
CASSPGTGGTGELFF TGTGCCAGCAGCCCCGGGACAGGGGGCACCGGGGAGCTGTTTTTT . TRBV7-6 TRBD1 TRBJ2-2
CASSHGGGDQYF TGTGCCAGCAGTCACGGAGGAGGGGATCAGTACTTC . TRBV11-2 . TRBJ2-4
CASSPRSPYEQYF TGTGCCAGTAGTCCCCGGTCTCCCTACGAGCAGTACTTC . TRBV19 . TRBJ2-7
CASSEDGGAYGNTIYF TGTGCCAGCAGTGAAGACGGTGGCGCATACGGAAACACCATATATTTT . TRBV2 . TRBJ1-3
CATSRGFGTGSTDTQYF TGTGCCACCAGCAGAGGCTTTGGAACAGGGAGCACAGATACGCAGTATTTT . TRBV15 . TRBJ2-3
CASGAGGFPIYEQYF TGTGCCAGTGGGGCGGGGGGATTCCCTATCTACGAGCAGTACTTC . TRBV27 TRBD2 TRBJ2-7
CASSSELEAYNEQFF TGTGCCAGCAGCTCCGAACTAGAAGCCTACAATGAGCAGTTCTTC . TRBV13 . TRBJ2-1
CASSPRDGTYEQYF TGCGCCAGCAGCCCAAGGGACGGAACCTACGAGCAGTACTTC once TRBV4-1 . TRBJ2-7
CASSQGPTSGRALGTDTQYF TGCGCCAGCAGCCAAGGCCCAACTAGCGGGAGGGCCCTCGGCACAGATACGCAGTATTTT . TRBV4-1 TRBD2 TRBJ2-3
CASIPGVSGAEAFF TGTGCCAGCATTCCGGGGGTATCGGGCGCTGAAGCTTTCTTT . TRBV6-5 . TRBJ1-1
CASSYDNIQTLNTGELFF TGTGCCAGCAGTTACGATAATATCCAGACCTTGAACACCGGGGAGCTGTTTTTT . TRBV2 . TRBJ2-2
CASSPFRANTGELFF TGTGCCAGCAGCCCGTTCCGTGCGAACACCGGGGAGCTGTTTTTT . TRBV6-6 . TRBJ2-2
CASSQVLAGDNEQFF TGCGCCAGCAGCCAAGTGTTAGCGGGGGACAATGAGCAGTTCTTC . TRBV4-3 TRBD2 TRBJ2-1
CASSLASLDPNYGYTF TGCGCCAGCAGCCTCGCCTCGCTGGACCCTAACTATGGCTACACCTTC . TRBV4-1 . TRBJ1-2
CASGARGYGYTF TGTGCCAGTGGGGCCCGGGGCTATGGCTACACCTTC . TRBV19 . TRBJ1-2
CASAPVLGTIVVEQFF TGTGCTAGTGCCCCCGTTCTAGGTACCATTGTAGTTGAGCAGTTCTTC . TRBV12-5 . TRBJ2-1
CASSTRGVSSYEQYF TGTGCCAGCAGCACCCGTGGGGTCAGCTCCTACGAGCAGTACTTC . TRBV13 . TRBJ2-7
CASSFRGMNTEAFF TGTGCCAGCAGTTTCAGAGGCATGAACACTGAAGCTTTCTTT . TRBV28 . TRBJ1-1
CASSLKGGDTQYF TGCGCCAGCAGCTTGAAAGGGGGAGATACGCAGTATTTT . TRBV5-1 . TRBJ2-3
CASSISGGGRETQYF TGTGCCAGCAGTATTAGCGGGGGGGGGCGAGAGACCCAGTACTTC . TRBV27 TRBD2 TRBJ2-5
CASSSASGPSGELFF TGTGCCAGCAGCTCGGCTAGCGGGCCGTCCGGGGAGCTGTTTTTT . TRBV7-6 TRBD2 TRBJ2-2
CASSLSKGFSPLHF TGTGCCAGCAGTTTATCGAAGGGGTTTTCACCCCTCCACTTT . TRBV27 . TRBJ1-6
CASSFSQDKETQYF TGTGCCAGCAGTTTCTCCCAGGACAAAGAGACCCAGTACTTC . TRBV27 . TRBJ2-5
CASSLGPGQGVETQYF TGCGCCAGCAGCTTGGGGCCGGGACAGGGCGTGGAGACCCAGTACTTC . TRBV5-1 TRBD1 TRBJ2-5